These 19 T cell receptor beta chains were sequenced from one sample in a study of cytomegalovirus exposure and HLA in healthy donors. PCR used 60 Vbeta primers and 13 Jbeta primers. Sequencing used immunoSEQ multiplex PCR; TCRdb keeps in-frame clones, though not all of them. Of some 120,000 clones listed, 70% to 80% are singletons. Source material: PBMCs. The receptors originated from a human donor in good health.

CDR3 amino acids: CAWRGGTGGRGSGELFF. The CDR3 nucleotides are TGTGCCTGGAGAGGGGGGACAGGGGGCAGGGGATCCGGGGAGCTGTTTTTT. This chain joins TRBV30 and TRBJ2-2; 12 bases are a match to TRBD1. The V and J ends lost 3 bases and 6 bases, in that order; junction bases with no gene match: 11. Per the germline V gene, CDR1 is GTSNPN and CDR2 is SVGIG (reference sequence). The CDR3 consists of 17 residues.

The genes are TRBV5-6 and TRBJ2-3; D is perhaps TRBD2 (7 bases). V lost 6 bases to trimming and J lost 4 bases, with 15 bases between them. This CDR3 has 14 residues. The germline V gene encodes CDR1 SGHDT and CDR2 YYEEEE. The CDR3 is CASIEGGTPDTQYF. CDR3 DNA sequence: TGTGCCAGCATCGAGGGGGGGACCCCAGATACGCAGTATTTT.

The gene calls are TRBV2 and TRBJ2-7; 9 bases map to TRBD1. Germline V gene data show CDR1 as SNHLY and CDR2 as FYNNEI. V lost 5 bases, J lost 7 bases, and 6 bases stayed unmatched. This CDR3 has 13 residues. The CDR3 spells CASSPQGAGEQYF. The CDR3 DNA follows: TGTGCCAGCAGTCCACAGGGGGCGGGGGAGCAGTACTTC.

The DNA for the CDR3 is TGTGCCTGGAGTTCGACGACATTGATTTACGAGCAGTACTTC. Translated: CAWSSTTLIYEQYF. The V gene is TRBV30, the J gene TRBJ2-5; D is ambiguous. The J call may be in error: the DNA end matches TRBJ2-7 better. The CDR3 is 14 amino acids. The germline V gene encodes CDR1 GTSNPN and CDR2 SVGIG (reference sequence).

This chain uses TRBV6-6 with TRBJ2-5; 7 bases match TRBD1. TRBJ2-7 explains the end of the DNA better; the J call may be wrong. Germline CDR1 and CDR2: MNHNY and SVGAGI (reference sequence). CDR3 length equals 16 residues. CDR3 bases: TGTGCCAGCAGTTACGTTCCGACAGGGCAATCCTACGAGCAGTACTTC. Amino acids: CASSYVPTGQSYEQYF.

This clone has more than one count but fewer than ten. The gene calls are TRBV9 and TRBJ1-4; 8 bases agree with TRBD1. The V segment lost 0 bases and the J segment 8 bases; nucleotides outside the gene matches: 9. The CDR3 runs to 16 residues. Germline-derived CDR1 and CDR2 are SGDLS and YYNGEE. This CDR3 is CASSVAINRGDEKLFF. CDR3 coding DNA: TGTGCCAGCAGCGTAGCGATCAACAGGGGGGACGAAAAACTGTTTTTT.

This clone was observed a handful of times. This chain uses TRBV10-3 with TRBJ1-5, with 10 bases fitting TRBD1. The germline gives CDR1 ENHRY, CDR2 SYGVKD. The trim removed 6 bases at V and 3 bases at J, leaving 5 bases unmatched. The CDR3 is 15 residues long. The CDR3 here is CAIRPGQGYNQPQHF. The CDR3, as DNA: TGTGCCATCAGACCGGGACAGGGGTACAATCAGCCCCAGCATTTT.

The CDR3 sequence is CSAPGQGTDTQYF. CDR3 in DNA: TGCAGCGCCCCGGGACAGGGCACAGATACGCAGTATTTT. The chain combines TRBV29-1 with TRBJ2-3; TRBD1 agrees at 8 bases. V shed 7 bases and J 1 base; nucleotides not matched to a gene: 4. CDR3 size: 13 residues. Germline loops: CDR1 SQVTM, CDR2 ANQGSEA.

The chain couples TRBV7-8 to TRBJ2-1; a possible D gene is TRBD2 (7 bases). Germline V gene lookup returns CDR1 SGHVS and CDR2 FQNEAQ. V gave up 4 bases and J gave up 10 bases, with 20 bases separating them. The CDR3 sequence is 15 residues long. The CDR3 loop is CASSSGGARMREQFF. The CDR3 bases are TGTGCCAGCAGCTCTGGGGGGGCTAGAATGAGGGAGCAGTTCTTC. Supplemented by reference TRBV7-8 and TRBJ2-1, the full variable domain reads GAGVSQSPRYKVAKRGQDVALRCDPISGHVSLFWYQQALGQGPEFLTYFQNEAQLDKSGLPSDRFFAERPEGSVSTLKIQRTQQEDSAVYLCASSSGGARMREQFFGPGTRLTVL.

The chain joins TRBV28 to TRBJ2-1; TRBD2 matches at 11 bases. The length of the CDR3 is 17 residues. The ends lost 3 bases at V and 10 bases at J; junction bases unmatched: 14. Germline values: CDR1 MDHEN, CDR2 SYDVKM. CDR3 in DNA: TGTGCCAGCAGTTTTTCCCCGACTAGCGGGGACCCCAGGGAGCAGTTCTTC. Translation gives CASSFSPTSGDPREQFF.

The chain is built from TRBV28 and TRBJ2-7; D might be TRBD1 (6 bases). The CDR3 length is 14 residues. With 3 bases removed from V and 3 bases from J, the gap between germline ends came to 12 bases. Germline assignment: CDR1 MDHEN and CDR2 SYDVKM. The CDR3 nucleotides read TGTGCCAGCAGTTTCAGACAGGCGCTCTACGAGCAGTACTTC. The encoded protein is CASSFRQALYEQYF.

The chain employs TRBV10-3 and TRBJ1-1; 7 bases match TRBD1. The CDR3 has 13 amino acids. From germline, CDR1 is ENHRY and CDR2 SYGVKD. Germline trimming cut 2 bases from V and 8 bases from J; bases unmatched to any gene: 5. CDR3: CAISETTGSEAFF. Here the CDR3 DNA reads TGTGCCATCAGTGAGACGACAGGGAGCGAAGCTTTCTTT.

The rearrangement links TRBV4-3 to TRBJ2-1; 7 nucleotides line up with TRBD1. The CDR3 spans 15 residues. V was clipped by 4 bases and J by 9 bases; unmatched bases: 12. CDR1 and CDR2 from the germline V gene are LGHNA and YSLEER. The CDR3 region has the DNA TGCGCCAGCAGCCCGGGACAGCACACACGCGGTGAGCAGTTCTTC. Translated: CASSPGQHTRGEQFF.

The V call is TRBV10-3, the J call TRBJ1-6; tentative D call: TRBD1 (5 bases). Per germline, CDR1 ENHRY and CDR2 SYGVKD. The V gene lost 5 bases and the J gene lost 6 bases, with 11 bases spanning the gap. The CDR3 extends over 14 amino acids. In DNA form, the CDR3 reads TGTGCCATCAGTCGACAGCCTTCTAATTCACCCCTCCACTTT. Its protein is CAISRQPSNSPLHF.

V usage is TRBV10-3 and J usage is TRBJ2-1; tentative D call: TRBD2 (7 bases). V lost 11 bases to trimming and J lost 10 bases, with 18 bases between them. The CDR3 extends over 12 amino acids. Germline loops: CDR1 ENHRY, CDR2 SYGVKD. The CDR3 DNA is TGTGCCTCAGGGGAGGCGGGGGTAGAGCAGTTCTTC. Its protein product is CASGEAGVEQFF.

V is TRBV19 and J is TRBJ2-6, with a possible D match to TRBD2 (7 bases). The CDR3 runs 18 residues. Germline assignment: CDR1 LNHDA and CDR2 SQIVND (reference sequence). Trimming cost V 7 bases and J 4 bases, with 23 bases left between them. The CDR3 nucleotides read TGTGCCAGTACGGGGGGCGGTCGGGGCGGTTTAGGGGCCAACGTCCTGACTTTC. Encoded protein: CASTGGGRGGLGANVLTF. Based on the CDR3 plus reference TRBV19 and TRBJ2-6, the full variable domain is DGGITQSPKYLFRKEGQNVTLSCEQNLNHDAMYWYRQDPGQGLRLIYYSQIVNDFQKGDIAEGYSVSREKKESFPLTVTSAQKNPTAFYLCASTGGGRGGLGANVLTFGAGSRLTVL.

The genes are TRBV29-1 and TRBJ2-7, with 8 bases fitting TRBD2. Germline-derived CDR1 and CDR2 are SQVTM and ANQGSEA. This CDR3 contains 15 residues. Germline trimming cut 2 bases from V and 2 bases from J; bases unmatched to any gene: 8. Written as DNA, the CDR3 is TGCAGCGTTGAATTTCCGGGACTAGTCACCTACGAGCAGTACTTC. Its translation is CSVEFPGLVTYEQYF.

The V call is TRBV7-8, the J call TRBJ2-7; perhaps TRBD1 as D (5 bases). V was pared by 5 bases and J by 5 bases, with 19 bases between. The CDR3 is made up of 15 amino acids. In germline, CDR1 is SGHVS, CDR2 FQNEAQ. CDR3: CASSQRQTLGDEQYF. The CDR3 DNA reads TGTGCCAGCAGCCAAAGACAGACCCTAGGGGACGAGCAGTACTTC.

This sequence joins TRBV7-6 and TRBJ1-1, with TRBD1 identical over 9 bases. The germline V gene encodes CDR1 SGHVS and CDR2 FNYEAQ. There are 15 residues in the CDR3. J lost 2 bases, V lost 3 bases, and 4 bases had no gene match. DNA for the CDR3: TGTGCCAGCAGCTTGACAGGGGGTACCAACACTGAAGCTTTCTTT. It specifies CASSLTGGTNTEAFF.